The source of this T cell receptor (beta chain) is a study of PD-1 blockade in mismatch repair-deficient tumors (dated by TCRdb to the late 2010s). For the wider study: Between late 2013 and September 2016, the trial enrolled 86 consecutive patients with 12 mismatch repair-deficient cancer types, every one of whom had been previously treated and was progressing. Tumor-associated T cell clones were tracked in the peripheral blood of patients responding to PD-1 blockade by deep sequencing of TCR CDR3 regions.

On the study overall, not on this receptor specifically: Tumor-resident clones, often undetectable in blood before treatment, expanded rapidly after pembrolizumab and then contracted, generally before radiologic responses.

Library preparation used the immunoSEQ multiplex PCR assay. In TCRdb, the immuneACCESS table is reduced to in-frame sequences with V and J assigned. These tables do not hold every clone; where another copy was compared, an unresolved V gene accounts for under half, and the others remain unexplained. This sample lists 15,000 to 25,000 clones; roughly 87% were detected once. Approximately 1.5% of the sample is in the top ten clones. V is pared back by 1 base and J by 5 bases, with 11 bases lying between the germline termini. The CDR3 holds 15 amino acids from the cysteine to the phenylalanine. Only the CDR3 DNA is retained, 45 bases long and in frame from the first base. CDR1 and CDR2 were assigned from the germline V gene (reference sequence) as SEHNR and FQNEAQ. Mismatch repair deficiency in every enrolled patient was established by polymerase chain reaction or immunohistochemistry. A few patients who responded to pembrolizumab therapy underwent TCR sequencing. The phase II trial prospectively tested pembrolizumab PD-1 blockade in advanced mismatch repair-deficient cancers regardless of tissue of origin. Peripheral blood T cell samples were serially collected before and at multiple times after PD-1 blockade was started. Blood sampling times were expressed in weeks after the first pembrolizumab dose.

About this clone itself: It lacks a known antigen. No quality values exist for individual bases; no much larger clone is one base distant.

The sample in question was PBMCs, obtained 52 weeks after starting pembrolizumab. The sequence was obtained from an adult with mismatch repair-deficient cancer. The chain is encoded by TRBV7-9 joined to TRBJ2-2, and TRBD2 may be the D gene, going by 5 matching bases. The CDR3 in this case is CASSLVLVGTGELFF. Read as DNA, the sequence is TGTGCCAGCAGCTTAGTACTAGTGGGTACCGGGGAGCTGTTTTTT. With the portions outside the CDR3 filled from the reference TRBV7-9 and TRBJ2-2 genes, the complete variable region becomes DTGVSQNPRHKITKRGQNVTFRCDPISEHNRLYWYRQTLGQGPEFLTYFQNEAQLEKSRLLSDRFSAERPKGSFSTLEIQRTEQGDSAMYLCASSLVLVGTGELFFGEGSRLTVL.